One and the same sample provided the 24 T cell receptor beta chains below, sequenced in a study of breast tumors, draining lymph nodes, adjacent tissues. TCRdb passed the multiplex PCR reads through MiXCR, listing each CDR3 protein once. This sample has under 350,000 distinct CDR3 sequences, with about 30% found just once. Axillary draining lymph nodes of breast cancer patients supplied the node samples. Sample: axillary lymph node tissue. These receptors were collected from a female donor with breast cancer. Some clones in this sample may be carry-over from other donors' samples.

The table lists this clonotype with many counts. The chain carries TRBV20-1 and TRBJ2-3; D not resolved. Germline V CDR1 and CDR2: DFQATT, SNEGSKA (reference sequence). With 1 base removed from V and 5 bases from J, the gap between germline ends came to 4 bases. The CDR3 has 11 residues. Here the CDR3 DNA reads TGCAGTGCTAGAGCTAGAGATACGCAGTATTTT. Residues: CSARARDTQYF.

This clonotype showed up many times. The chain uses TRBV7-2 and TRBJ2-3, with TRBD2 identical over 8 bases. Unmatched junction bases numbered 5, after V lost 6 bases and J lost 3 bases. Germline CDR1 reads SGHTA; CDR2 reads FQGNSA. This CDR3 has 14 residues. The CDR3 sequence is CASRWSSGTDTQYF. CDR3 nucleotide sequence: TGTGCCAGCAGATGGTCTAGCGGGACAGATACGCAGTATTTT.

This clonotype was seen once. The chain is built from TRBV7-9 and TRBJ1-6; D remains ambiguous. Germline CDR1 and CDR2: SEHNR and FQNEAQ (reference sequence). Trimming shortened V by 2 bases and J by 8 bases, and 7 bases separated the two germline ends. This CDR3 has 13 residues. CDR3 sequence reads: CASSLKGDSPLHF. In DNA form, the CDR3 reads TGTGCCAGCAGCTTAAAAGGAGATTCACCCCTCCACTTT.

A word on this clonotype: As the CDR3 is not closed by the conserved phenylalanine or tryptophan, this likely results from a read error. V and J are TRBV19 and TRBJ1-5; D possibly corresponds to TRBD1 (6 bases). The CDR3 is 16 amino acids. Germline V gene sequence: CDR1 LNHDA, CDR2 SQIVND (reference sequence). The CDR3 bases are TGTGACAGTAGTATAGCGAGGACAGTTAGCAATCAGCCCCAGCATTCT. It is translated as CDSSIARTVSNQPQHS.

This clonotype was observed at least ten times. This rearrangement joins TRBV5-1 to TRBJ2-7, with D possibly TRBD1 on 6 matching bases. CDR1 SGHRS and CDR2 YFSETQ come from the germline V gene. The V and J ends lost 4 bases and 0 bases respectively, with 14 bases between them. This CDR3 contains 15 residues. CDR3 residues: CASSPQGLLSYEQYF. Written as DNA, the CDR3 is TGCGCCAGCAGCCCGCAGGGGCTACTCTCCTACGAGCAGTACTTC. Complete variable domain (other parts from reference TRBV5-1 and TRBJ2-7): KAGVTQTPRYLIKTRGQQVTLSCSPISGHRSVSWYQQTPGQGLQFLFEYFSETQRNKGNFPGRFSGRQFSNSRSEMNVSTLELGDSALYLCASSPQGLLSYEQYFGPGTRLTVT.

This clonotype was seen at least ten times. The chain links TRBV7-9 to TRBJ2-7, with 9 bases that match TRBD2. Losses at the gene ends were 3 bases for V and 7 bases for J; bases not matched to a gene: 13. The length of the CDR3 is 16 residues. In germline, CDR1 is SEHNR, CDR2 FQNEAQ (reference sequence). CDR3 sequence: CASSLGLAGDPEEQYF. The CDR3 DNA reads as TGTGCCAGCAGCTTGGGTTTAGCGGGAGACCCCGAAGAGCAGTACTTC.

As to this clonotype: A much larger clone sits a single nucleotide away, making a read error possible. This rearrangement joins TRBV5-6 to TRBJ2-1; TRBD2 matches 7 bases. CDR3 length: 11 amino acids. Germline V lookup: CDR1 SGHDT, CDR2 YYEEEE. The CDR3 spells CVSSLGGVYLF. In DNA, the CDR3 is TGTGTCAGCAGCTTGGGAGGGGTCTACCTCTTC.

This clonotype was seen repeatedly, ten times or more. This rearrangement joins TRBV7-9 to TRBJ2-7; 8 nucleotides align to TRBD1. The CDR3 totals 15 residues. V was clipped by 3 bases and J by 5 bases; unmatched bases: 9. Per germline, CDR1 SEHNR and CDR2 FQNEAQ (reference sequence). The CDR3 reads CASSFVRGRDDEQYF. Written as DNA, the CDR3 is TGTGCCAGCAGCTTTGTCAGGGGGCGTGACGACGAGCAGTACTTC.

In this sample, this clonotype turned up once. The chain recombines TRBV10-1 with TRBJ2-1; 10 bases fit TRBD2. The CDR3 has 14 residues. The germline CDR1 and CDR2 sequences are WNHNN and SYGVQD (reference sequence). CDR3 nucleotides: TGCTTAGGTGGACTAGCGGATACCTACAATGAGCAGTTCTTC. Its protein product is CLGGLADTYNEQFF.

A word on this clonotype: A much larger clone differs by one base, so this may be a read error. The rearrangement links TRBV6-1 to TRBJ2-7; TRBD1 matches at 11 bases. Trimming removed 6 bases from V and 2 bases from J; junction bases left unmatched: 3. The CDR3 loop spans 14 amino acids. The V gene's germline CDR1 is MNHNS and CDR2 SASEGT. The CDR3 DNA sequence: TGTGCCAGCAGATGGACAGGGGGCCCCTACGAGCAGTACTTC. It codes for CASRWTGGPYEQYF.

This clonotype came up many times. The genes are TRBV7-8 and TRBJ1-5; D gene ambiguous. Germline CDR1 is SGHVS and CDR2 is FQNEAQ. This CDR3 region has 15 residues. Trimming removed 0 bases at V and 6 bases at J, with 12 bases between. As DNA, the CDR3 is TGTGCCAGCAGCTTAGCGCTGGTTCCTAGTCAGCCCCAGCATTTT. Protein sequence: CASSLALVPSQPQHF.

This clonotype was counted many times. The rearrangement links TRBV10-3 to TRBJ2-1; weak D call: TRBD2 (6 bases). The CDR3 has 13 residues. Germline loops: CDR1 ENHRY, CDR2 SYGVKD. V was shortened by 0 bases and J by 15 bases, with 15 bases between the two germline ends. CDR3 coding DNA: TGTGCCATCAGTGAGTCGCGGGGCAGTGCGGGGTTCTTC. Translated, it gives CAISESRGSAGFF.

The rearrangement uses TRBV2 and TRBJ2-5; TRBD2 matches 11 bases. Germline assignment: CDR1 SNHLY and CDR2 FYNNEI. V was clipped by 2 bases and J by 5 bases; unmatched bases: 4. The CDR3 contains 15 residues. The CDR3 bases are TGTGCCAGCAGTGAAACACCTAGCGGGAGGGAGACCCAGTACTTC. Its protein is CASSETPSGRETQYF.

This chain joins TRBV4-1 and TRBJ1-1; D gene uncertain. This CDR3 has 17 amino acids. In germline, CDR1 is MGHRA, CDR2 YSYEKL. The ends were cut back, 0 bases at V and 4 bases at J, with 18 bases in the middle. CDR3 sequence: CASSQEKVRVKFTEAFF. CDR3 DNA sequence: TGCGCCAGCAGCCAAGAAAAAGTAAGGGTTAAATTCACTGAAGCTTTCTTT.

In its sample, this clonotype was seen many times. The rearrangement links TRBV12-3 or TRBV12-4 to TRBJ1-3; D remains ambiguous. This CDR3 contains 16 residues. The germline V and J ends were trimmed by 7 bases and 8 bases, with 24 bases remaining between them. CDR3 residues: CASKWRDPETFDTIYF. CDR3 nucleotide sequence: TGTGCCAGCAAGTGGAGGGATCCGGAGACCTTCGACACCATATATTTT.

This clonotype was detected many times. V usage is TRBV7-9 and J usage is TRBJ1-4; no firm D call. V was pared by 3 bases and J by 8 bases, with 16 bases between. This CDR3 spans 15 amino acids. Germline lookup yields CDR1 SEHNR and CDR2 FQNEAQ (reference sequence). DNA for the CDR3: TGTGCCAGCAGCTTCCGACTGTTAGACGGCGAAAAACTGTTTTTT. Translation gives CASSFRLLDGEKLFF.

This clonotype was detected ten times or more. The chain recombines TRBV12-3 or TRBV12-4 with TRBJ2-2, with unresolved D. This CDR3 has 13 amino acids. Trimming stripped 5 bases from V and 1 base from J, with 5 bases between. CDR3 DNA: TGTGCCAGCAGTAAGAGGAACACCGGGGAGCTGTTTTTT. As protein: CASSKRNTGELFF.

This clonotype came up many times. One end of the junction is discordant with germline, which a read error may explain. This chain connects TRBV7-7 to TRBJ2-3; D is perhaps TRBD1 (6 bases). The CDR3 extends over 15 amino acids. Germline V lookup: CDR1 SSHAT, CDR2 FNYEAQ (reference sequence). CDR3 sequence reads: CASSLDLGAGDTQYF. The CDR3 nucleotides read TGTGCTAGCAGCTTAGATCTGGGGGCAGGAGATACGCAGTATTTT. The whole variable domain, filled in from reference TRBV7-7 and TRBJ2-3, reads GAGVSQSPRYKVTKRGQDVTLRCDPISSHATLYWYQQALGQGPEFLTYFNYEAQPDKSGLPSDRFSAERPEGSISTLTIQRTEQRDSAMYRCASSLDLGAGDTQYFGPGTRLTVL.

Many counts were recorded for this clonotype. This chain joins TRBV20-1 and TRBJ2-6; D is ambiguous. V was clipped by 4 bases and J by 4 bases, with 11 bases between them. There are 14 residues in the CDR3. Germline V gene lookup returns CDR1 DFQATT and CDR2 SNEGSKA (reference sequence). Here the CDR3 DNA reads TGCAGTGCTATGCTCCCGACCGGGGCCAACGTCCTGACTTTC. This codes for CSAMLPTGANVLTF.

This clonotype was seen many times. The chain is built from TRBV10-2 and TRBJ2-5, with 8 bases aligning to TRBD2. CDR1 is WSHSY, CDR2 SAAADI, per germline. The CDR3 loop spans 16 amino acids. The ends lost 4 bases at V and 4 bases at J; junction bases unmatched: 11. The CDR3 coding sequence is TGCGCCAGCAGTGGCCCTCCGGGGGGGCGGGCAGAGACCCAGTACTTC. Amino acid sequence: CASSGPPGGRAETQYF.

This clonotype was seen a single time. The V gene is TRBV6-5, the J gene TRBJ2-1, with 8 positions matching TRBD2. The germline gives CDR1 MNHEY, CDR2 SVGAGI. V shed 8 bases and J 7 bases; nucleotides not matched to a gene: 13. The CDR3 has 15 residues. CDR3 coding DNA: TGTGCCAGCGGCCTCTCGGGACTAGAGGGGAATGAGCAGTTCTTC. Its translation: CASGLSGLEGNEQFF.

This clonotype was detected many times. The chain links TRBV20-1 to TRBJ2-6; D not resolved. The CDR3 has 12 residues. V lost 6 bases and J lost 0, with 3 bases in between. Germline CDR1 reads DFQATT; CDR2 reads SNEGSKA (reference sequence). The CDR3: CSANSGANVLTF. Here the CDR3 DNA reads TGCAGTGCGAACTCTGGGGCCAACGTCCTGACTTTC.

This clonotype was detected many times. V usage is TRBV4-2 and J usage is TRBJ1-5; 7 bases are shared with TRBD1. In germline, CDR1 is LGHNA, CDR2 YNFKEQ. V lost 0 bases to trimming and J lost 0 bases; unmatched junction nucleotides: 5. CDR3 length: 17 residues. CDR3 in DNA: TGTGCCAGCAGCCAAGAACGACAGGGTTTTAGCAATCAGCCCCAGCATTTT. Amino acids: CASSQERQGFSNQPQHF.

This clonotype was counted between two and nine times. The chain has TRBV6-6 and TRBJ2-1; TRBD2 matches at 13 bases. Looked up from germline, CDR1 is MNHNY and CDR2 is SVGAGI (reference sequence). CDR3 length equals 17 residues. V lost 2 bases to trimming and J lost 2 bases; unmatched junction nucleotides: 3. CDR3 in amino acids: CASSYPGTSGTYNEQFF. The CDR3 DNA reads TGTGCCAGCAGTTACCCCGGGACTAGCGGGACCTACAATGAGCAGTTCTTC.